These T cell receptor beta chains were read from a single sample in a study of monozygotic twins with inflammatory bowel disease. TCRdb re-called the 5' RACE reads and gives one entry per CDR3 protein, without DNA. The record lists roughly 100,000 distinct CDR3 sequences, of which the ten most abundant hold approximately 1.8%. The sample consisted of blood. The receptors were sampled from a human donor with ulcerative colitis or Crohn's disease, or a healthy co-twin of an affected twin (not recorded which). CDR3s include the opening cysteine and the closing phenylalanine or tryptophan.

j_call: TRBJ1-1
v_call: TRBV7-9
cdr3_aa: CASSLYRGLNTEAFF

j_call: TRBJ1-3
v_call: TRBV12-3/TRBV12-4
cdr3_aa: CASSWQQGNTIYF

j_call: TRBJ2-2
v_call: TRBV12-3/TRBV12-4
cdr3_aa: CASSPADRERAGELFF

j_call: TRBJ2-7
v_call: TRBV9
cdr3_aa: CASSPETGVGEQYF

j_call: TRBJ2-4
v_call: TRBV18
cdr3_aa: CASSPMKAKNIQYF

j_call: TRBJ2-2
v_call: TRBV18
cdr3_aa: CASKATGWGTGELFF

j_call: TRBJ2-7
v_call: TRBV12-3/TRBV12-4
cdr3_aa: CASSSPLSGFSYEQYF

j_call: TRBJ1-2
v_call: TRBV7-2
cdr3_aa: CASSSGQSAPYGYTF

j_call: TRBJ1-1
v_call: TRBV19
cdr3_aa: CASSMLDRGPAFF

j_call: TRBJ1-6
v_call: TRBV12-3/TRBV12-4
cdr3_aa: CASSKGGTGRNSPLHF

j_call: TRBJ2-7
v_call: TRBV5-1
cdr3_aa: CASSFGTSDYEQYF

j_call: TRBJ2-3
v_call: TRBV7-6
cdr3_aa: CASSLLQDTQYF

j_call: TRBJ1-4
v_call: TRBV25-1
cdr3_aa: CASSEGTGGVNEKLFF

j_call: TRBJ1-3
v_call: TRBV28
cdr3_aa: CASSFSVRGTGNTIYF

j_call: TRBJ2-2
v_call: TRBV19
cdr3_aa: CASTLGGGELFF

j_call: TRBJ1-5
v_call: TRBV20-1
cdr3_aa: CSAVGTGAGQPQHF

j_call: TRBJ1-6
v_call: TRBV11-2
cdr3_aa: CASSLSYNSPLHF

j_call: TRBJ2-7
v_call: TRBV4-3
cdr3_aa: CASSQAWGQGTYEQYF

j_call: TRBJ2-1
v_call: TRBV12-3/TRBV12-4
cdr3_aa: CASSLLTSSEQFF

j_call: TRBJ2-7
v_call: TRBV14
cdr3_aa: CASSRGFNEQYF

j_call: TRBJ2-2
v_call: TRBV6-1
cdr3_aa: CASRSLSLPPVGELFF

j_call: TRBJ2-5
v_call: TRBV10-2
cdr3_aa: CASHGGKETQYF

j_call: TRBJ2-1
v_call: TRBV4-2
cdr3_aa: CASSQERTSGALMGYNEQFF

j_call: TRBJ2-1
v_call: TRBV20-1
cdr3_aa: CSARARPGLAGVAGEQFF

j_call: TRBJ2-3
v_call: TRBV20-1
cdr3_aa: CSARASGSPQDTQYF

j_call: TRBJ1-5
v_call: TRBV20-1
cdr3_aa: CSAERRQAGSLNQPQHF

j_call: TRBJ2-7
v_call: TRBV10-3
cdr3_aa: CAITTGDSYEQYF

j_call: TRBJ1-1
v_call: TRBV5-1
cdr3_aa: CASSLVWNTEAFF

j_call: TRBJ2-1
v_call: TRBV18
cdr3_aa: CASSPSGNEQFF

j_call: TRBJ2-1
v_call: TRBV12-3/TRBV12-4
cdr3_aa: CASSGGANNEQFF

j_call: TRBJ1-6
v_call: TRBV18
cdr3_aa: CASSPLGFDSPLHF